Below, one T cell receptor (beta chain) is given with its context. The record originates from a study of blood T cell repertoires in COVID-19. Across the study: The cDNA or gDNA used as material had been derived from T cells, B-cell-depleted T cells, or PBMCs.

The length of the CDR3 is 15 residues. The V gene lost 5 bases and the J gene lost 0 bases, with 11 bases spanning the gap. The germline V gene has CDR1 MDHEN and CDR2 SYDVKM. Per the original data handling: Estimated nucleated cell counts came from reference gene primer amplification. Method: immunoSEQ multiplex PCR; TCRdb's copy keeps in-frame clones and lacks some. D and trimming come from the DNA, and the V and J calls and clone size come from that table. The sample yields some 99,000 clones, about 84% seen once. The genes are TRBV28 and TRBJ2-4, with unresolved D. The sequenced sample consisted of peripheral blood. This receptor was obtained from a woman aged 80 or over with acute or convalescent COVID-19. CDR3: CASSPTGLAKNIQYF. The CDR3 region has the DNA TGTGCCAGCAGTCCCACTGGTCTAGCCAAAAACATTCAGTACTTC.